The rows below give T cell receptor beta chains drawn from one sample of a study of cytomegalovirus exposure and HLA in healthy donors. Clones were read by immunoSEQ multiplex PCR, and TCRdb kept only the in-frame ones, dropping some. The sample lists more than 130,000 clones; around 76% were seen once. Sequenced sample: PBMCs. The receptors were gathered from a man between 18 and 29 years old in good health and CMV-seronegative. Each CDR3 is given with its conserved first and last residue. Each record gives: D gene, J gene, V gene, clone size, CDR3 protein, CDR3 DNA. D genes are given only for firm matches. Expanded clones get a size class; other rows say once, few or many, or leave the size out.

NA,TRBJ1-1,TRBV7-9,NA,CASSLEVAPPGFKAFF,TGTGCCAGCAGCTTAGAGGTTGCGCCTCCAGGATTTAAAGCTTTCTTT
NA,TRBJ2-2,TRBV6-1,NA,CASCALVGSPVMTTGELFF,TGTGCCAGCTGTGCGTTGGTTGGCTCTCCGGTGATGACAACCGGGGAGCTGTTTTTT
NA,TRBJ1-2,TRBV29-1,NA,CSVRQLNYGYTF,TGCAGCGTTCGACAGCTGAACTATGGCTACACCTTC
NA,TRBJ2-3,TRBV5-1,few,CASSLSLRGGAGTDTQYF,TGCGCCAGCAGCTTGAGCTTAAGGGGGGGAGCGGGCACAGATACGCAGTATTTT
NA,TRBJ1-1,TRBV10-3,few,CAISDRGMNTEAFF,TGTGCCATCAGTGATCGGGGGATGAACACTGAAGCTTTCTTT
NA,TRBJ2-3,TRBV21-1,once,CASSRRVQGTCTDTQYF,TGTGCCAGCAGCAGGAGGGTACAGGGGACCTGCACAGATACGCAGTATTTT
TRBD2,TRBJ2-7,TRBV6-5,NA,CASTAGTSTYF,TGTGCCAGCACCGCCGGGACTAGCACGTACTTC
NA,TRBJ2-7,TRBV7-9,NA,CASSLGFGTGDEQYF,TGTGCCAGCAGCTTAGGTTTCGGGACGGGGGACGAGCAGTACTTC
NA,TRBJ2-5,TRBV5-4,NA,CASSLHQGLEETQYF,TGTGCCAGCAGCTTGCACCAGGGGCTGGAAGAGACCCAGTACTTC
TRBD1,TRBJ1-3,TRBV2,once,CASSRQGLESGNTIYF,TGTGCCAGCAGTCGACAGGGGTTGGAATCTGGAAACACCATATATTTT
TRBD2,TRBJ2-1,TRBV11-2,NA,CASSTQRGLSYNEQFF,TGTGCCAGCAGCACCCAGCGGGGGCTCTCCTACAATGAGCAGTTCTTC
TRBD1,TRBJ1-2,TRBV14,once,CASSEGQGFGYTF,TGTGCCAGCAGCGAGGGACAGGGTTTTGGCTACACCTTC
TRBD1,TRBJ1-1,TRBV5-6,NA,CASSLGTGRTEAFF,TGTGCCAGCAGCTTGGGGACAGGGAGGACTGAAGCTTTCTTT
NA,TRBJ1-2,TRBV1,NA,CTSSHPQGIHGYTF,TGCACCAGCAGCCACCCACAGGGGATTCATGGCTACACCTTC
NA,TRBJ2-7,TRBV28,NA,CASSFFNRGSKYTSFSYEQYF,TGTGCCAGCAGTTTTTTTAATAGGGGGTCAAAATATACGTCCTTCTCCTACGAGCAGTACTTC
NA,TRBJ1-1,TRBV4-2,NA,CASSPGGTEAFF,TGTGCCAGCAGCCCCGGAGGCACTGAAGCTTTCTTT
NA,TRBJ1-1,TRBV27,few,CASSLSWNTEAFF,TGTGCCAGCAGTTTATCCTGGAACACTGAAGCTTTCTTT
NA,TRBJ2-7,TRBV10-3,NA,CAISAPSDEQYF,TGTGCCATCAGTGCCCCTAGCGACGAGCAGTACTTC
TRBD2,TRBJ2-3,TRBV6-6,NA,CASSRGLAGSTDTQYF,TGTGCCAGCAGCCGGGGACTAGCGGGATCCACAGATACGCAGTATTTT
NA,TRBJ2-5,TRBV2,once,CASSESEGGLLQETQYF,TGTGCCAGCAGTGAATCTGAGGGTGGACTACTCCAAGAGACCCAGTACTTC
TRBD1,TRBJ1-2,TRBV14,NA,CASSQESGRGSGYTF,TGTGCCAGCAGCCAAGAGAGCGGCAGGGGGTCTGGCTACACCTTC
TRBD1,TRBJ1-1,TRBV6-5,few,CASSPGTGSSTEAFF,TGTGCCAGCAGCCCCGGGACAGGGTCGTCCACTGAAGCTTTCTTT
TRBD1,TRBJ1-3,TRBV15,NA,CATSNWDRVDTIYF,TGTGCCACCAGCAACTGGGACAGGGTCGACACCATATATTTT
NA,TRBJ1-2,TRBV7-8,NA,CASSLWGRGSEGGYTF,TGTGCCAGCAGCTTATGGGGACGGGGGTCGGAGGGAGGCTACACCTTC
TRBD1,TRBJ1-1,TRBV5-1,NA,CASSLAGTETTEAFF,TGCGCCAGCAGCTTGGCCGGGACAGAGACCACTGAAGCTTTCTTT
TRBD2,TRBJ2-7,TRBV6-5,NA,CASTRRREGSYEQYF,TGTGCCAGTACCCGGAGGCGGGAGGGTTCCTACGAGCAGTACTTC
NA,TRBJ2-7,TRBV7-9,NA,CASSPGLSYEQYF,TGTGCCAGCAGCCCAGGACTCTCCTACGAGCAGTACTTC
NA,TRBJ1-1,TRBV7-9,NA,CASSLIFGGAGTEAFF,TGTGCCAGCAGCTTAATATTCGGGGGGGCTGGCACTGAAGCTTTCTTT
NA,TRBJ1-4,TRBV2,NA,CASSEQGIREKLFF,TGTGCCAGCAGTGAGCAGGGGATTAGAGAAAAACTGTTTTTT
NA,TRBJ2-1,TRBV7-3,NA,CASSPGGGIDNEQFF,TGTGCCAGCAGCCCGGGGGGCGGAATAGACAATGAGCAGTTCTTC
NA,TRBJ1-2,TRBV11-2,NA,CASSIPTGDYGYTF,TGTGCCAGCAGCATCCCGACCGGGGACTATGGCTACACCTTC
TRBD2,TRBJ2-1,TRBV9,NA,CATSLLADSYNEQFF,TGTGCCACCTCACTACTAGCGGACTCCTACAATGAGCAGTTCTTC
TRBD2,TRBJ2-1,TRBV6-4,NA,CASSEIAGGNWNEQFF,TGTGCCAGCAGCGAGATAGCGGGAGGGAATTGGAATGAGCAGTTCTTC
TRBD1,TRBJ1-1,TRBV6-5,few,CASRRQGHTEAFF,TGTGCCAGCAGGAGACAGGGGCACACTGAAGCTTTCTTT
NA,TRBJ2-7,TRBV5-1,NA,CASSLASLTPQRNYEQYF,TGCGCCAGCAGCTTGGCCTCCCTGACTCCGCAGAGGAATTACGAGCAGTACTTC
NA,TRBJ1-1,TRBV7-6,NA,CASGLGGRNTEAFF,TGTGCCAGCGGTTTGGGGGGGCGGAACACTGAAGCTTTCTTT
TRBD1,TRBJ1-3,TRBV23-1,NA,CASSHPRQGGYTIYF,TGCGCCAGCAGTCACCCCCGACAGGGCGGTTACACCATATATTTT
TRBD2,TRBJ2-7,TRBV7-8,NA,CASSLVGTSRNEQYF,TGTGCCAGCAGCTTAGTGGGGACTAGCAGGAACGAGCAGTACTTC
TRBD1,TRBJ2-7,TRBV27,NA,CASSLYRDRSYEQYF,TGTGCCAGCAGTTTATACCGGGACAGATCCTACGAGCAGTACTTC
TRBD1,TRBJ2-2,TRBV7-2,NA,CASSSTTRGLYTGELFF,TGTGCCAGCAGCTCGACAACCAGGGGGCTCTACACCGGGGAGCTGTTTTTT
TRBD1,TRBJ2-2,TRBV19,NA,CASSIRQGNTGELFF,TGTGCCAGTAGTATAAGACAGGGGAACACCGGGGAGCTGTTTTTT
NA,TRBJ2-2,TRBV6-5,NA,CASSYSTSGLGGELFF,TGTGCCAGCAGTTACTCGACATCGGGGTTGGGCGGGGAGCTGTTTTTT
TRBD2,TRBJ2-5,TRBV30,once,CAWSLGLAGETQYF,TGTGCCTGGAGTTTGGGACTAGCCGGCGAGACCCAGTACTTC
NA,TRBJ1-4,TRBV7-9,NA,CASSLSQVPEKLFF,TGTGCCAGCAGCTTGAGCCAAGTCCCTGAAAAACTGTTTTTT
NA,TRBJ1-1,TRBV29-1,NA,CSVAGTEAFF,TGCAGCGTTGCGGGCACTGAAGCTTTCTTT
TRBD1,TRBJ2-7,TRBV6-6,NA,CASSSRQGGKEQYF,TGTGCCAGCAGCAGCAGACAGGGGGGTAAGGAGCAGTACTTC
TRBD1,TRBJ1-1,TRBV18,few,CASSPLQGEAFF,TGTGCCAGCTCACCACTACAGGGGGAAGCTTTCTTT
NA,TRBJ1-1,TRBV28,NA,CASSPPREGNTEAFF,TGTGCCAGCAGTCCACCCAGGGAGGGGAACACTGAAGCTTTCTTT
NA,TRBJ1-1,TRBV9,NA,CASSVNPSVVSVEAFF,TGTGCCAGCAGCGTAAACCCCTCGGTTGTCAGCGTTGAAGCTTTCTTT
NA,TRBJ2-7,TRBV2,NA,CASGRTPIYEQYF,TGTGCCAGCGGTCGGACTCCAATCTACGAGCAGTACTTC
TRBD1,TRBJ1-1,TRBV9,NA,CASSDSPGQGTEAFF,TGTGCCAGCAGCGACAGTCCGGGACAGGGGACTGAAGCTTTCTTT